A selection of T cell receptor beta chains follows, all from one sample in a study of T cells in localized non-small cell lung cancer. Data came from immunoSEQ multiplex PCR; TCRdb stores just in-frame clones and leaves some out. This table holds about 2,500 clones, less than 40% found once. Sequences were derived from lymph node tissue, sampled before any cancer treatment. The receptor set was obtained from a male donor at least 60 years old with stage II squamous cell lung carcinoma. The CDR3 runs from the conserved cysteine through the conserved F or W. D genes are given only for firm matches. Clone size is stated in some rows and not others, as once, few, many or a class when expanded.

J gene | V gene | D gene | clone size | CDR3 protein | CDR3 DNA
TRBJ1-1 | TRBV29-1 | TRBD1 | - | CSVKGQVPLRTEAFF | TGCAGCGTTAAGGGACAGGTACCCCTGAGAACTGAAGCTTTCTTT
TRBJ1-2 | TRBV9 | - | - | CASASRVDGYTF | TGTGCCAGTGCGAGCAGGGTGGATGGCTACACCTTC
TRBJ1-1 | TRBV5-1 | - | - | CASSLGQGMNTEAFF | TGCGCCAGCAGCTTAGGGCAGGGGATGAACACTGAAGCTTTCTTT
TRBJ1-6 | TRBV11-3 | TRBD1 | - | CASSLGQGDSPLHF | TGTGCCAGCAGCTTGGGGCAGGGGGATTCACCCCTCCACTTT
TRBJ1-2 | TRBV6-8 | - | few | CASSRSREVDGYTF | TGTGCCAGCTCACGGTCAAGGGAGGTGGATGGCTACACCTTC
TRBJ1-4 | TRBV11-3 | TRBD1 | - | CASSSGIRQGALFF | TGTGCCAGCAGCTCTGGGATCAGACAGGGGGCCCTGTTTTTT
TRBJ2-7 | TRBV11-3 | - | - | CASSPGQTSTGQYF | TGTGCCAGCAGCCCCGGACAGACCTCAACGGGGCAGTACTTC
TRBJ1-2 | TRBV9 | - | few | CASRTGVAMGGYTF | TGTGCCAGCAGGACGGGAGTCGCTATGGGCGGCTACACCTTC
TRBJ2-3 | TRBV29-1 | TRBD2 | - | CSVHIAGGSTDTQYF | TGCAGCGTCCATATAGCGGGAGGGAGCACAGATACGCAGTATTTT
TRBJ1-4 | TRBV9 | TRBD1 | - | CASSLDRGIVNEKLFF | TGTGCCAGCAGTCTGGACAGGGGTATCGTCAATGAAAAACTGTTTTTT
TRBJ2-2 | TRBV11-3 | - | - | CASSSGLGTGELFF | TGTGCCAGCAGCTCGGGGCTAGGGACCGGGGAGCTGTTTTTT
TRBJ1-2 | TRBV9 | - | few | CASSVDGTSNYGYTF | TGTGCCAGCAGCGTAGATGGAACTTCTAACTATGGCTACACCTTC
TRBJ1-1 | TRBV12-5 | - | - | CASGRTAMNTEAFF | TGTGCTAGTGGCCGGACAGCAATGAACACTGAAGCTTTCTTT
TRBJ2-2 | TRBV19 | TRBD1 | few | CASSPRQGNTGELFF | TGTGCCAGTAGTCCCCGACAGGGGAACACCGGGGAGCTGTTTTTT
TRBJ1-3 | TRBV6-8 | - | few | CASSGSSGNTIYF | TGTGCCAGCTCCGGCAGCTCTGGAAACACCATATATTTT
TRBJ2-7 | TRBV14 | TRBD2 | - | CASSPVAGNSYEQYF | TGTGCCAGCAGCCCAGTAGCGGGAAATAGCTACGAGCAGTACTTC
TRBJ2-3 | TRBV11-3 | - | few | CASSLGGDPTDTQYF | TGTGCCAGCAGCTTGGGGGGAGATCCCACAGATACGCAGTATTTT
TRBJ2-5 | TRBV19 | - | - | CASSIGGIGETQYF | TGTGCCAGTAGTATAGGGGGGATCGGAGAGACCCAGTACTTC
TRBJ2-3 | TRBV18 | TRBD1 | - | CASSRDRDRGTDTQYF | TGTGCCAGCTCACGAGACCGGGACAGGGGCACAGATACGCAGTATTTT
TRBJ1-2 | TRBV6-4 | - | - | CASSYSGLITGYTF | TGTGCCAGCAGTTACTCGGGACTCATCACGGGCTACACCTTC
TRBJ2-3 | TRBV28 | TRBD2 | - | CASSFLAGTDTQYF | TGTGCCAGCAGTTTTCTAGCGGGCACAGATACGCAGTATTTT
TRBJ2-2 | TRBV14 | - | - | CASSQVLGPWTGELFF | TGTGCCAGCAGCCAAGTCCTGGGCCCTTGGACCGGGGAGCTGTTTTTT
TRBJ2-2 | TRBV30 | - | - | CAWSGRVGRVGPNTGELFF | TGTGCCTGGAGCGGCAGGGTGGGCAGGGTTGGCCCGAACACCGGGGAGCTGTTTTTT
TRBJ2-2 | TRBV28 | TRBD2 | - | CASSFLAGANTGELFF | TGTGCCAGCAGTTTTTTGGCGGGAGCGAACACCGGGGAGCTGTTTTTT
TRBJ1-2 | TRBV6-8 | - | - | CASSYRGTGGGYTF | TGTGCCAGCAGTTACCGGGGGACGGGCGGGGGCTACACCTTC
TRBJ2-2 | TRBV28 | - | - | CASKSNTGELFF | TGTGCCAGCAAATCAAACACCGGGGAGCTGTTTTTT
TRBJ1-2 | TRBV6-8 | TRBD1 | medium-sized | CASSEGQLPLDGYTF | TGTGCCAGCAGTGAGGGACAGCTTCCCTTGGATGGCTACACCTTC
TRBJ2-7 | TRBV18 | - | - | CASSQLPSYEQYF | TGTGCCAGCTCACAACTACCCTCCTACGAGCAGTACTTC
TRBJ1-1 | TRBV7-6 | - | - | CASSSDMGNTEAFF | TGTGCCAGCAGCAGCGACATGGGGAACACTGAAGCTTTCTTT
TRBJ1-1 | TRBV11-3 | - | medium-sized | CASSLPTGMNTEAFF | TGTGCCAGCAGCCTCCCTACAGGGATGAACACTGAAGCTTTCTTT
TRBJ2-1 | TRBV6-8 | - | few | CASSYSTDNEQFF | TGTGCCAGCAGTTACTCGACAGACAATGAGCAGTTCTTC
TRBJ2-5 | TRBV11-3 | TRBD2 | few | CASSSTSGQETQYF | TGTGCCAGCAGCTCGACTAGCGGCCAAGAGACCCAGTACTTC
TRBJ1-4 | TRBV6-8 | - | - | CAISQSGGGEKLFF | TGTGCCATCAGTCAATCGGGGGGCGGTGAAAAACTGTTTTTT
TRBJ2-7 | TRBV19 | - | - | CASSISPLYEQYF | TGTGCCAGTAGTATCAGTCCCCTCTACGAGCAGTACTTC
TRBJ2-3 | TRBV12-5 | - | - | CASGDSTDTQYF | TGTGCTAGTGGGGACAGCACAGATACGCAGTATTTT
TRBJ2-7 | TRBV27 | - | few | CASSLGGTYEQYF | TGTGCCAGCAGTTTGGGCGGTACCTACGAGCAGTACTTC
TRBJ2-7 | TRBV19 | - | few | CASKGGGAREQYF | TGTGCCAGTAAGGGAGGAGGGGCGCGCGAGCAGTACTTC
TRBJ1-4 | TRBV18 | - | - | CASSPLSVRASYEKLFF | TGTGCCAGCTCACCACTCTCCGTAAGGGCTTCATATGAAAAACTGTTTTTT
TRBJ1-1 | TRBV19 | - | - | CASSIEQNTEAFF | TGTGCCAGTAGTATCGAACAGAACACTGAAGCTTTCTTT
TRBJ2-2 | TRBV12-5 | - | - | CASGLAPGITGELFF | TGTGCTAGTGGTTTGGCTCCAGGGATTACCGGGGAGCTGTTTTTT
TRBJ1-4 | TRBV9 | TRBD1 | few | CASSVEGQGNEKLFF | TGTGCCAGCAGCGTAGAAGGACAGGGAAATGAAAAACTGTTTTTT
TRBJ2-1 | TRBV18 | TRBD2 | few | CASSALAGGGNEQFF | TGTGCCAGCTCCGCCCTAGCGGGAGGCGGCAATGAGCAGTTCTTC
TRBJ1-4 | TRBV9 | - | - | CASSELAGGGEKLFF | TGTGCCAGCAGTGAACTAGCGGGGGGAGGTGAAAAACTGTTTTTT
TRBJ2-7 | TRBV19 | TRBD2 | - | CASSIDGGALDEQYF | TGTGCCAGTAGTATTGACGGGGGGGCTCTGGACGAGCAGTACTTC
TRBJ2-3 | TRBV30 | TRBD1 | - | CAWRTRTGSTDTQYF | TGTGCCTGGCGGACACGGACAGGGTCCACAGATACGCAGTATTTT
TRBJ2-5 | TRBV19 | TRBD1 | - | CASSNRGETQYF | TGTGCCAGTAGTAACAGGGGAGAGACCCAGTACTTC
TRBJ2-1 | TRBV10-3 | - | few | CAISPSGQVNEQFF | TGTGCCATCAGTCCGTCGGGCCAGGTCAATGAGCAGTTCTTC
TRBJ2-1 | TRBV11-3 | - | few | CASSTVSGRFYNEQFF | TGTGCCAGCAGCACCGTTAGCGGCCGTTTCTACAATGAGCAGTTCTTC
TRBJ1-5 | TRBV19 | - | - | CASSIDLGQPQHF | TGTGCCAGTAGTATAGATCTAGGGCAGCCCCAGCATTTT
TRBJ1-3 | TRBV14 | TRBD1 | - | CASSQDHGRGAGNTIYF | TGTGCCAGCAGCCAAGATCATGGCAGGGGGGCTGGAAACACCATATATTTT
TRBJ2-3 | TRBV18 | TRBD2 | - | CASSPGVAGTDTQYF | TGTGCCAGCTCACCAGGAGTAGCGGGGACAGATACGCAGTATTTT
TRBJ2-7 | TRBV12-5 | - | - | CASGLVPGAAWEQYF | TGTGCTAGTGGTTTGGTACCGGGGGCGGCGTGGGAGCAGTACTTC
TRBJ2-1 | TRBV4-1 | - | - | CASRMEDNSYNEQFF | TGCGCCAGCCGGATGGAAGACAATTCCTACAATGAGCAGTTCTTC
TRBJ2-2 | TRBV6-8 | - | - | CASSYSRGGTTGELFF | TGTGCCAGCAGTTACTCGAGAGGGGGAACCACCGGGGAGCTGTTTTTT